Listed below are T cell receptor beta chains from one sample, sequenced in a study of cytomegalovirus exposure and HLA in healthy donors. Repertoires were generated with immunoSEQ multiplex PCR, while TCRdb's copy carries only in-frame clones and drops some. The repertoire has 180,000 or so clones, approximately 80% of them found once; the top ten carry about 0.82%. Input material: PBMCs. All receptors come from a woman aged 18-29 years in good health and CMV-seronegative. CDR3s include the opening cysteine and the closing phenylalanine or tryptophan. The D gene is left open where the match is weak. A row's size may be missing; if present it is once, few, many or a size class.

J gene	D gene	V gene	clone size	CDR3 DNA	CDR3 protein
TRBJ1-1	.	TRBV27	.	TGTGCCAGCACCAAAAGGGGGGGCACTGAAGCTTTCTTT	CASTKRGGTEAFF
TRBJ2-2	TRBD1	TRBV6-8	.	TGTGCCAGCAGTTACCTGGACAGGGGGGGGACCGGGGAGCTGTTTTTT	CASSYLDRGGTGELFF
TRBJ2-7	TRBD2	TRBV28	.	TGTGCCAGCAGCTTAGCGGGGAGCTCCTACGAGCAGTACTTC	CASSLAGSSYEQYF
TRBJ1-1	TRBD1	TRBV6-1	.	TGTGCCAGCAGTGGCAGACAGGGTAGCACCACTGAAGCTTTCTTT	CASSGRQGSTTEAFF
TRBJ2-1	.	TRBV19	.	TGTGCCACCAATGGGGGGTATCGGTACAATGAGCAGTTCTTC	CATNGGYRYNEQFF
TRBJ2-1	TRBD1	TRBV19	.	TGTGCCAGTAGTATTAACAGGGGAGCCTACAATGAGCAGTTCTTC	CASSINRGAYNEQFF
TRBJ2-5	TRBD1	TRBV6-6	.	TGTGCCAGCATTGGAAGGGGGCACAGGGGAGAGGAGACCCAGTACTTC	CASIGRGHRGEETQYF
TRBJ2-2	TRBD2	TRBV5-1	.	TGCGCCAGCAGCTTCTCGACTAGCGCTGCGAACACCGGGGAGCTGTTTTTT	CASSFSTSAANTGELFF
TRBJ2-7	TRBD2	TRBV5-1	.	TGCGCCAGCAGCTCCTCGGGGGGTAGCGGCCTCTACGAGCAGTACTTC	CASSSSGGSGLYEQYF
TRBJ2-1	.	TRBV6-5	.	TGTGCCAGCAGTGGGCTAGCTGGATACAATGAGCAGTTCTTC	CASSGLAGYNEQFF
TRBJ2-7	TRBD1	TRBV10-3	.	TGTGCCATCAATCCGGGACAGGGTGCCTACGAGCAGTACTTC	CAINPGQGAYEQYF
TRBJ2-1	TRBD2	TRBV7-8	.	TGTGCCAGCAGCTTGATTCCGGGACTAGCGGTTTACAATGAGCAGTTCTTC	CASSLIPGLAVYNEQFF
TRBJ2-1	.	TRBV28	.	TGTGCCAGCAGTTTCCGGGGACTCTACGGTAATGAGCAGTTCTTC	CASSFRGLYGNEQFF
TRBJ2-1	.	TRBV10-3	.	TGTGCCATCAGTAAGACAGGCAATGAGCAGTTCTTC	CAISKTGNEQFF
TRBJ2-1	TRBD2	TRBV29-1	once	TGCAGCGTTGTCCCCCCGGGAGGGGACGGACAGTTCTTC	CSVVPPGGDGQFF
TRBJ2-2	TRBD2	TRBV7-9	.	TGTGCCAGCAGCTTGGGACTAGTTTTTCCCGGGGAGCTGTTTTTT	CASSLGLVFPGELFF
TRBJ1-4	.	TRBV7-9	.	TGTGCCAGCAGCTTAGGCAGTGCAACTAATGAAAAACTGTTTTTT	CASSLGSATNEKLFF
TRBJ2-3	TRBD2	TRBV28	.	TGTGCCAGCAACCCCCCGCGGGGGGGGGCAGATACGCAGTATTTT	CASNPPRGGADTQYF
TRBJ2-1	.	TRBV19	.	TGTGCCAGTAGTGTAAGCTACAGCTACAATGAGCAGTTCTTC	CASSVSYSYNEQFF
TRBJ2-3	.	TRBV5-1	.	TGCGCCAGCAGCCGACTGAGTTCAGGAGGGAGCACAGATACGCAGTATTTT	CASSRLSSGGSTDTQYF
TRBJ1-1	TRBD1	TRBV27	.	TGTGCCAGCAGTTCCCGGACAGGGCTGAACACTGAAGCTTTCTTT	CASSSRTGLNTEAFF
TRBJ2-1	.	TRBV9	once	TGTGCCAGCAGCGTAGACAACAATGAGCAGTTCTTC	CASSVDNNEQFF
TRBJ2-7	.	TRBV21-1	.	TGTGCCAGCAAAAGGGCAGTGACTAGCGGGAGGGTTACGGGTCCCCACGAGCAGTACTTC	CASKRAVTSGRVTGPHEQYF
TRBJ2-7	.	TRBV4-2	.	TGTGCCAGCAGCCAAGATCAAACCGAAGCCTCCTACGAGCAGTACTTC	CASSQDQTEASYEQYF
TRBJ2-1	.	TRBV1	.	TGCACCAGCAGCCAAGATCGCGGGAGGACCTACAATGAGCAGTTCTTC	CTSSQDRGRTYNEQFF
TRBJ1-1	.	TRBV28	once	TGTGCCAGCAGTCCCCCCCGACAGGTACTGAACACTGAAGCTTTCTTT	CASSPPRQVLNTEAFF
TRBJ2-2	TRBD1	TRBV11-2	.	TGTGCCAGCAGCACGGGGACAGGACACGTGGGGGAGCTGTTTTTT	CASSTGTGHVGELFF